What follows are 28 T cell receptor beta chains derived from one specimen sequenced in a study of cytomegalovirus exposure and HLA in healthy donors. The primer mix had 60 Vbeta and 13 Jbeta primers. Sequenced by immunoSEQ multiplex PCR; TCRdb stores in-frame clones only, minus some. Here the sample spans fewer than 200,000 clones, roughly 9.4% being singletons. Sequencing input: PBMCs. These receptors were taken from a woman in her twenties or thirties in good health and CMV-seropositive.

This chain uses TRBV29-1 with TRBJ2-1; TRBD2 aligns across 10 bases. Unmatched junction bases numbered 11, after V lost 6 bases and J lost 3 bases. The germline CDR1 and CDR2 sequences are SQVTM and ANQGSEA. The length of the CDR3 is 16 residues. CDR3 sequence: CSVPTTSGAGYNEQFF. CDR3 nucleotide sequence: TGCAGCGTCCCTACCACTAGCGGGGCAGGCTACAATGAGCAGTTCTTC.

The rearrangement joins TRBV5-4 to TRBJ2-1; 10 nucleotides line up with TRBD1. CDR1 and CDR2 (germline): SGHNT, YYREEE (reference sequence). This CDR3 is 13 amino acids long. V lost 3 bases and J lost 6; bases outside the gene matches: 0. CDR3 sequence reads: CASSWDRGNEQFF. For the CDR3, the DNA is TGTGCCAGCAGCTGGGACAGGGGCAATGAGCAGTTCTTC.

This clone was observed a few times. This CDR3 reads CASSITGVRQTQYF. CDR3 nucleotide sequence: TGTGCCAGCAGCATAACAGGGGTCAGACAGACCCAGTACTTC. The J gene is TRBJ2-5, the V gene TRBV7-9; TRBD1 matches 7 bases. From germline, CDR1 is SEHNR and CDR2 FQNEAQ (reference sequence). CDR3 length: 14 amino acids. Trimming removed 5 bases from V and 6 bases from J; junction bases left unmatched: 9.

The rearrangement links TRBV5-1 to TRBJ1-2; 8 positions agree with TRBD1. Per the germline V gene, CDR1 is SGHRS and CDR2 is YFSETQ. This CDR3 contains 13 residues. V lost 3 bases, J lost 2 bases, and 0 bases stayed unmatched. CDR3 DNA: TGCGCCAGCAGCTGGGACAGGAACTATGGCTACACCTTC. It codes for CASSWDRNYGYTF.

V gene TRBV4-1 combines with J gene TRBJ1-6; D is ambiguous. CDR1 is MGHRA, CDR2 YSYEKL, per germline. The CDR3 has 13 residues. V lost 4 bases and J 7 bases, leaving 8 bases between the germline ends. This CDR3 is CASSLGRNSPLHF. The CDR3 coding sequence is TGCGCCAGCAGCCTCGGTCGGAATTCACCCCTCCACTTT.

CDR3 bases: TGTGCCAGCAGTTTAGCGGGGACAGGGGGCTACACCTTC. Amino acids: CASSLAGTGGYTF. The chain employs TRBV27 and TRBJ1-2; 9 bases match TRBD1. The CDR3 is 13 residues long. V shed 2 bases and J 8 bases; nucleotides not matched to a gene: 3. CDR1 is MNHEY and CDR2 is SMNVEV in the germline V gene (reference sequence).

Only a few counts were recorded for this clone. The chain recombines TRBV6-1 with TRBJ1-2; no clear D. CDR1 and CDR2 (germline): MNHNS, SASEGT. This CDR3 spans 14 amino acids. The V end lost 4 bases, the J end lost 0 bases, and 9 bases lay between the germline ends. The CDR3 region has the DNA TGTGCCAGCAGTGCAGACACGACTAACTATGGCTACACCTTC. Protein sequence: CASSADTTNYGYTF.

The rearrangement uses TRBV30 and TRBJ1-3; TRBD1 agrees at 9 bases. From germline, CDR1 is GTSNPN and CDR2 SVGIG (reference sequence). J lost 4 bases, V lost 8 bases, and 6 bases had no gene match. The CDR3 has 13 amino acids. The CDR3 DNA reads as TGTGCCGGTGAGGGGACAGGGGGAAACACCATATATTTT. Protein product: CAGEGTGGNTIYF.

The chain joins TRBV10-3 to TRBJ2-7; tentative D call: TRBD1 (6 bases). Between the trimmed V and J ends, which lost 3 bases and 2 bases, there was a span of 17 bases. Germline assignment: CDR1 ENHRY and CDR2 SYGVKD. This CDR3 has 16 amino acids. CDR3 in DNA: TGTGCCATCAGTGACGTCGGACAGAAGGGGACCTACGAGCAGTACTTC. Residues: CAISDVGQKGTYEQYF.

The genes are TRBV10-3 and TRBJ1-2; 7 bases align to TRBD1. J lost 3 bases, V lost 10 bases, and 8 bases had no gene match. The CDR3 covers 13 residues. The germline V gene has CDR1 ENHRY and CDR2 SYGVKD. This chain's CDR3 is CATSQGVDYGYTF. The CDR3 nucleotides read TGTGCCACGTCCCAGGGGGTTGACTATGGCTACACCTTC.

The gene calls are TRBV28 and TRBJ1-4; 11 bases line up with TRBD1. CDR1 and CDR2 from the germline V gene are MDHEN and SYDVKM. CDR3 length: 16 residues. With 7 bases clipped from V and 0 bases from J, the junction kept 4 bases outside the gene matches. The CDR3 loop reads CASTGTGGATNEKLFF. As DNA, the CDR3 is TGTGCCAGCACTGGGACAGGGGGAGCAACTAATGAAAAACTGTTTTTT. The full variable domain, rest sourced from reference TRBV28 and TRBJ1-4, is DVKVTQSSRYLVKRTGEKVFLECVQDMDHENMFWYRQDPGLGLRLIYFSYDVKMKEKGDIPEGYSVSREKKERFSLILESASTNQTSMYLCASTGTGGATNEKLFFGSGTQLSVL.

V is TRBV5-5 and J is TRBJ2-6; D is ambiguous. Trimming left V 3 bases short and J 0 bases short, with 7 bases between. The CDR3 covers 15 residues. The germline CDR1 and CDR2 sequences are SGHKS and YYEKEE (reference sequence). This chain's CDR3 is CASSSYYSGANVLTF. The CDR3 DNA is TGTGCCAGCAGCTCCTACTACTCTGGGGCCAACGTCCTGACTTTC.

This clone has just a few counts. The V and J genes are TRBV19 and TRBJ1-3; D not certain. Germline assignment: CDR1 LNHDA and CDR2 SQIVND (reference sequence). With 1 base removed from V and 2 bases from J, the gap between germline ends came to 6 bases. This CDR3 has 14 residues. In DNA, the CDR3 is TGTGCCAGTAGTATAGGGGGAGCTGGAAACACCATATATTTT. Translated: CASSIGGAGNTIYF.

The table lists this clone with a few counts. This chain joins TRBV19 and TRBJ2-7; TRBD2 matches at 9 bases. There are 17 residues in the CDR3. The trim removed 6 bases at V and 3 bases at J, leaving 15 bases unmatched. CDR1 is LNHDA, CDR2 SQIVND, per germline (reference sequence). As DNA, the CDR3 is TGTGCCAGTAGCCCGACTAGCGGCCCCGGTGGGGACTACGAGCAGTACTTC. Its translation: CASSPTSGPGGDYEQYF. Full variable domain (missing parts from reference TRBV19 and TRBJ2-7): DGGITQSPKYLFRKEGQNVTLSCEQNLNHDAMYWYRQDPGQGLRLIYYSQIVNDFQKGDIAEGYSVSREKKESFPLTVTSAQKNPTAFYLCASSPTSGPGGDYEQYFGPGTRLTVT.

This clone was counted a few times. This sequence joins TRBV18 and TRBJ1-5; 9 positions match TRBD1. Looked up from germline, CDR1 is KGHSH and CDR2 is LQKENI. The junction had 5 bases not matched to a gene; V was cut back by 3 bases and J by 5 bases. CDR3 length equals 15 residues. Written as DNA, the CDR3 is TGTGCCAGCTCACCGAGGACAGGGGCGGATCAGCCCCAGCATTTT. As protein: CASSPRTGADQPQHF.

This clone appeared a few times. The chain carries TRBV11-2 and TRBJ1-4, with D uncertain. The V end lost 4 bases, the J end lost 1 base, and 10 bases lay between the germline ends. Germline V gene data show CDR1 as SGHAT and CDR2 as FQNNGV. CDR3 size: 15 residues. CDR3 DNA sequence: TGTGCCAGCAGCTCCCTCGGGGTAACTAATGAAAAACTGTTTTTT. This sequence encodes CASSSLGVTNEKLFF.

This clone was observed a handful of times. The CDR3 spells CASSSDSMNTEAFF. The CDR3 region has the DNA TGCGCCAGCAGCTCGGACAGCATGAACACTGAAGCTTTCTTT. This sequence joins TRBV5-1 and TRBJ1-1; weak D call: TRBD1 (6 bases). The CDR3 is made up of 14 amino acids. Per the germline V gene, CDR1 is SGHRS and CDR2 is YFSETQ. V shed 3 bases and J shed 0 bases, with 9 bases lying between them.

The chain has TRBV5-6 and TRBJ2-3, with 9 bases identical to TRBD2. J was trimmed by 1 base and V by 4 bases; bases with no gene match: 7. CDR1 SGHDT and CDR2 YYEEEE come from the germline V gene. CDR3 size: 16 residues. The CDR3 spells CASSPGRTSGTDTQYF. The CDR3 DNA follows: TGTGCCAGCAGCCCCGGGAGGACTAGCGGCACAGATACGCAGTATTTT.

This clone was found a few times. The chain's CDR3 is CATSSKAGGWTGELFF. CDR3 in DNA: TGTGCCACCAGCAGTAAAGCGGGAGGGTGGACCGGGGAGCTGTTTTTT. The chain employs TRBV15 and TRBJ2-2; 10 nucleotides agree with TRBD2. The germline gives CDR1 LNHNV, CDR2 YYDKDF (reference sequence). The CDR3 runs to 16 residues. The junction had 6 bases not matched to a gene; V was cut back by 3 bases and J by 5 bases.

This clone was seen a few times. The rearrangement uses TRBV18 and TRBJ1-5, with 9 nucleotides matching TRBD1. J gave up 11 bases and V 1 base, and 9 bases lay outside the gene matches. Germline V gene data show CDR1 as KGHSH and CDR2 as LQKENI. There are 15 residues in the CDR3. CDR3 DNA: TGTGCCAGCTCACCACAAGGGACAGGGAAGGGAGCCCAGCATTTT. It yields the protein CASSPQGTGKGAQHF.

The J gene is TRBJ2-2, the V gene TRBV4-1; 7 bases map to TRBD2. Germline lookup yields CDR1 MGHRA and CDR2 YSYEKL. The V segment lost 0 bases and the J segment 4 bases; nucleotides outside the gene matches: 5. This CDR3 comprises 16 residues. The CDR3 sequence is CASSQELERGTGELFF. The CDR3 DNA reads TGCGCCAGCAGCCAAGAATTGGAGCGGGGCACCGGGGAGCTGTTTTTT.

The rearrangement uses TRBV9 and TRBJ2-2; 8 bases are a match to TRBD2. The CDR3 is made up of 15 amino acids. The germline CDR1 and CDR2 sequences are SGDLS and YYNGEE. With V trimmed by 6 bases and J by 10 bases, 14 bases remained unmatched. This CDR3 is CASNPPGGNPEELFF. In nucleotides, the CDR3 is TGTGCCAGCAACCCACCGGGGGGGAACCCGGAGGAGCTGTTTTTT.

This clone has just a few counts. This CDR3 reads CASSLGGRGGRTDTQYF. The CDR3 region has the DNA TGCGCCAGCAGCTTGGGGGGCCGGGGCGGGAGAACAGATACGCAGTATTTT. The J gene is TRBJ2-3, the V gene TRBV5-1; 7 bases match TRBD2. Germline-derived CDR1 and CDR2 are SGHRS and YFSETQ. CDR3 size: 17 residues. V dropped 0 bases and J dropped 3; count of bases not matched to a gene: 10.

The chain links TRBV2 to TRBJ2-7; TRBD1 aligns across 9 bases. Germline V CDR1 and CDR2: SNHLY, FYNNEI. The CDR3 is 15 residues long. V was clipped by 3 bases and J by 3 bases; unmatched bases: 6. The CDR3 reads CASSDLGQGDYEQYF. The CDR3 DNA follows: TGTGCCAGCAGTGACCTGGGACAGGGAGACTACGAGCAGTACTTC.

A few counts support this clone. The CDR3 DNA reads TGTGCCAGCAGTGAATTTGGGGGACTTGACCCCAATGAAAAACTGTTTTTT. Encoded protein: CASSEFGGLDPNEKLFF. This sequence joins TRBV25-1 and TRBJ1-4; a possible D gene is TRBD1 (5 bases). Germline V lookup: CDR1 MGHDK, CDR2 SYGVNS. The V gene lost 1 base and the J gene lost 5 bases, with 17 bases spanning the gap. The CDR3 sequence is 17 residues long.

The chain combines TRBV9 with TRBJ2-1, with 8 bases identical to TRBD2. This CDR3 has 15 amino acids. V gave up 5 bases and J gave up 0 bases; unmatched junction bases: 4. Germline CDR1 is SGDLS and CDR2 is YYNGEE. The CDR3 DNA follows: TGTGCCAGCAGTTTAGGACTAGCCTCCTACAATGAGCAGTTCTTC. Translating it yields CASSLGLASYNEQFF.

The gene calls are TRBV18 and TRBJ2-7; D might be TRBD2 (5 bases). CDR1 is KGHSH, CDR2 LQKENI, per germline. The CDR3 consists of 12 residues. Trimming pared 3 bases from V and 7 bases from J, leaving 10 bases between. DNA for the CDR3: TGTGCCAGCTCACCGGAGGCCCGAGAGCAGTACTTC. Protein product: CASSPEAREQYF.

The chain couples TRBV18 to TRBJ2-2; maybe TRBD1 (6 bases). The length of the CDR3 is 17 residues. Germline loops: CDR1 KGHSH, CDR2 LQKENI. V was trimmed by 1 base and J by 7 bases, leaving 19 bases between them. CDR3 amino acids: CASSPLPRGGRDGELFF. The CDR3 coding sequence is TGTGCCAGCTCACCACTCCCCAGGGGCGGAAGGGACGGGGAGCTGTTTTTT.